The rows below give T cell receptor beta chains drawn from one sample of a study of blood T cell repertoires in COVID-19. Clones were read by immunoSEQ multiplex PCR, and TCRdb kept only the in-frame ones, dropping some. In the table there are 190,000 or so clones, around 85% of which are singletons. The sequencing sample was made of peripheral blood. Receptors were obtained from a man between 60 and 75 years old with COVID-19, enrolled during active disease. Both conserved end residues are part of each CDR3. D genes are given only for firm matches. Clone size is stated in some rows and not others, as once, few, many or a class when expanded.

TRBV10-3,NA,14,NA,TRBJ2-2,CAISESVGPGELFF,TGTGCCATCAGTGAGTCAGTGGGGCCCGGGGAGCTGTTTTTT
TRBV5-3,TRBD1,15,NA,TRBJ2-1,CARSLRQGSRNEQFF,TGTGCCAGAAGCTTGAGACAGGGGAGCCGAAATGAGCAGTTCTTC
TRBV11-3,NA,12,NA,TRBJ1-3,CASSPGGDTIYF,TGTGCCAGCAGTCCGGGAGGAGACACCATATATTTT
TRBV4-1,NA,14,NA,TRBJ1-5,CASSQDWRDQPQHF,TGCGCCAGCAGCCAAGATTGGAGAGATCAGCCCCAGCATTTT
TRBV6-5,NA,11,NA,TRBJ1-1,CASSLITEAFF,TGTGCCAGCAGCCTAATAACTGAAGCTTTCTTT
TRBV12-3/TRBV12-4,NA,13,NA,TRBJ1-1,CASRTVVNTEAFF,TGTGCCAGCAGGACAGTAGTGAACACTGAAGCTTTCTTT
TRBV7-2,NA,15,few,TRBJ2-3,CASSPRGGGRNTQYF,TGTGCCAGCAGCCCCCGTGGAGGGGGCAGGAATACGCAGTATTTT
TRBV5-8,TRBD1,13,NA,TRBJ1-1,CASSPRQGLEAFF,TGTGCCAGCAGCCCGCGACAGGGACTCGAAGCTTTCTTT
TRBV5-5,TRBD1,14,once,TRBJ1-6,CASSYRGYNSPLHF,TGTGCCAGCAGCTACAGGGGCTATAATTCACCCCTCCACTTT
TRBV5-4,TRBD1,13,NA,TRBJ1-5,CASGTQGEQPQHF,TGTGCCAGCGGAACACAGGGGGAACAGCCCCAGCATTTT
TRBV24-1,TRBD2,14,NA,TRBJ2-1,CATSGTSGSNEQFF,TGTGCCACCAGTGGGACTAGCGGGAGCAATGAGCAGTTCTTC
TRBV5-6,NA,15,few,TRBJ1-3,CASSLEEPWGNTIYF,TGTGCCAGCAGCTTGGAAGAGCCCTGGGGAAACACCATATATTTT
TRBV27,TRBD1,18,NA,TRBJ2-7,CASSLMGSGTVGFYEQYF,TGTGCCAGCAGTTTAATGGGTTCCGGGACAGTAGGTTTCTACGAGCAGTACTTC
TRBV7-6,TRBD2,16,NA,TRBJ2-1,CASSRTSTSSYNEQFF,TGTGCCAGCAGCAGGACTAGCACGAGCTCCTACAATGAGCAGTTCTTC
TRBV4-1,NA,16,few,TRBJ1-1,CASSLRGQDRNTEAFF,TGCGCCAGCAGCTTAAGGGGCCAGGACAGGAACACTGAAGCTTTCTTT
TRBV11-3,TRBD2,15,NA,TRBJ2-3,CASSRGTSGTDTQYF,TGTGCCAGCAGCAGAGGGACTAGCGGCACAGATACGCAGTATTTT
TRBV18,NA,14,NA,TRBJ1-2,CASSPSTDNYGYTF,TGTGCCAGCTCACCATCGACTGATAACTATGGCTACACCTTC